This TCR beta chain emerged from a study of cytotoxic CD8 clonotypes in ibrutinib-treated CLL (dated by TCRdb to about 2021). Regarding the research as a whole: The cohort had 11 relapsed/refractory and approximately 15 treatment-naive patients; some 17 were IGHV unmutated. Cryopreserved peripheral blood mononuclear cells were collected at three points: before therapy, at response, and at either sustained remission or disease progression. Responses were partial in approximately 24 patients and complete in 2; after median approximately 5.5 years follow-up, roughly 14 stayed in remission and roughly twelve progressed. Samples at response were collected after a median of about 13 months of treatment, with a range of about 6 to 40 months. On average, each sample yielded roughly 250,000 productive templates and about 95,000 productive rearrangements. Every remission and progressive disease sample was obtained while ibrutinib was still being received by the patients. Longitudinal samples were available for about 30% of the roughly 90 trial participants.

Note on this clone: The target of this receptor is not known. There are no base qualities to consult, and no much larger clone falls within one base.

The goal of deep resolution MiSeq sequencing was a depth between 1 in 1 million and 1 in 200,000 T cells, and coverage averaged 10x per clonotype. TCR beta libraries were generated with the immunoSEQ hsTCRB Kit. From the authors' description of their analysis: Data were analyzed with ImmunoSEQ Data Assistant and ImmunoSEQ Analyzer, with V, D and J genes assigned per IMGT definitions. Clonality, which ranges from 0 to 1, was calculated by subtracting the normalized Shannon entropy of productive rearrangement frequencies from one. Only overrepresented clonotypes making up at least 0.05% of each patient's repertoire were included in the public clonotype analysis. Roughly 12 age-matched healthy donor repertoires from immuneACCESS were used as controls for clonality. As stored in TCRdb, this immuneACCESS dataset retains in-frame rearrangements with V and J assigned. A fraction of the clones does not appear; measured against another copy, unresolved V genes explain less than half of the discrepancy, and the remainder lacks a known reason. The V and J calls and the clone size are those of that table, but D and trimming were determined from the DNA. The sample table holds 300,000 or so clones, of which over 55% were seen once. Roughly 6.3% of the sample is in the top ten clones.

Beyond this particular receptor, the publication reports: At ibrutinib response clonality went up, during sustained remission it held steady, and at progression it dropped back toward baseline. Sustained-remission and progressing patients did not have matched sampling times, and lymph node repertoires were not examined. Baseline clonality exceeded that of age-matched healthy donors and correlated strongly with circulating CD8+ T-cell counts. Public clonotypes were rare and either shrank or stayed stable during treatment, and the rise in clonality at ibrutinib response reflected expansion of private clonotypes.

For TCR beta library preparation, 2 to 2.5 micrograms of genomic DNA were isolated from cryopreserved PBMCs. Longitudinal blood samples from CLL patients on ibrutinib monotherapy were analyzed using high-throughput TCR beta sequencing. The patients took part in an open-label, single-center phase 2 trial of ibrutinib monotherapy. Sequencing was performed on PBMCs, taken after 36 months of ibrutinib treatment. The sequence derives from a human donor with chronic lymphocytic leukemia.

The CDR3 has the sequence CASTPGDSSNQPQHF. The DNA sequence is given as TGTGCCAGCACCCCAGGGGACTCTAGCAATCAGCCCCAGCATTTT. In this chain, TRBV6-6 is recombined with TRBJ1-5, and perhaps TRBD1 as D gene, on 6 matching bases. CDR1 and CDR2, per the germline V gene (reference sequence), are MNHNY and SVGAGI. The CDR3 spans 15 residues, from the cysteine through the phenylalanine. Only the CDR3 part of the read is kept: 45 bases, read in frame from the first base. V sheds 7 bases and J sheds 0 bases, leaving 13 bases between their ends.